The clone carrying this T cell receptor (beta chain) was seen repeatedly, ten times or more. According to the study, TCR beta libraries were built with iRepertoire HTBI primers and CDR3-region Arm-PCR. TCRdb used MiXCR to reprocess the multiplex PCR reads, holding one entry per CDR3 protein. Of 400,000 to 500,000 distinct CDR3 sequences listed, about 20% are singletons. This record belongs to a study of regulatory T cells in long-lasting Graves disease. This sample's time point: persistent/refractory GD, antithyroid drugs over 5 years with positive TRAb. PBMC RNA was the source of the TCR library. The specimen was peripheral blood mononuclear cells (PBMCs), collected when the disease was refractory, from a patient treated with antithyroid drugs. The TCR originated in a female donor with Graves disease.

CDR3 residues: CASSWDREETQYF. The CDR3 region has the DNA TGTGCCAGCAGCTGGGACAGAGAAGAGACCCAGTACTTC. The rearrangement uses TRBV7-9 and TRBJ2-5; 7 nucleotides agree with TRBD1. This CDR3 is 13 amino acids long. After removal of 4 bases from V and 3 bases from J, the junction contained 2 bases not matched to a gene. Germline V gene data show CDR1 as SEHNR and CDR2 as FQNEAQ (reference sequence).